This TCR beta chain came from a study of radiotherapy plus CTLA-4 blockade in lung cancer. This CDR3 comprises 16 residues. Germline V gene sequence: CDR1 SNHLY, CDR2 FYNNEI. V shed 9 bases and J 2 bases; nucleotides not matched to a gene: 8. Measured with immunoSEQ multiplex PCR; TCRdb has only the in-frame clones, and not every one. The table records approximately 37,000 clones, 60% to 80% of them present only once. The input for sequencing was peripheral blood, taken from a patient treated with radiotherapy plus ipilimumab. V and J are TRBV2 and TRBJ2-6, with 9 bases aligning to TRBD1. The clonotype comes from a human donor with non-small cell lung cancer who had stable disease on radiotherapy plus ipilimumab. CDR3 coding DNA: TGTGCCAGTAACCGGGACAGGGTGGCTGGGGCCAACGTCCTGACTTTC. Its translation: CASNRDRVAGANVLTF.